Each of the 29 T cell receptor beta chains below was sequenced from the same sample in a study of T cell changes during pregnancy in multiple sclerosis. Data came from immunoSEQ multiplex PCR; TCRdb stores just in-frame clones and leaves some out. Altogether under 40,000 clones are present, 80% to 95% being singletons, with the ten largest covering approximately 26%. The sequenced sample was CD8+ T cells from peripheral blood mononuclear cells, obtained before pregnancy. Receptors were obtained from a female donor with multiple sclerosis, enrolled in a pregnancy study.

The chain uses TRBV7-6 and TRBJ2-2; 9 nucleotides line up with TRBD2. Trimming removed 2 bases from V and 9 bases from J; junction bases left unmatched: 10. This CDR3 is 16 amino acids long. Germline loops: CDR1 SGHVS, CDR2 FNYEAQ. CDR3 residues: CASSLRREGRDRELFF. DNA for the CDR3: TGTGCCAGCAGCTTAAGGCGGGAGGGCCGGGATCGGGAGCTGTTTTTT.

This clone was observed a single time. The chain uses TRBV6-1 and TRBJ1-4, with TRBD1 identical over 9 bases. The ends lost 4 bases at V and 7 bases at J; junction bases unmatched: 4. Germline V gene data show CDR1 as MNHNS and CDR2 as SASEGT. This CDR3 comprises 14 residues. This chain's CDR3 is CASSAGTGIEKLFF. CDR3 nucleotide sequence: TGTGCCAGCAGTGCAGGGACAGGGATTGAAAAACTGTTTTTT.

This rearrangement joins TRBV6-5 to TRBJ1-1; 7 nucleotides match TRBD1. This CDR3 has 14 residues. The V gene end was trimmed by 4 bases and the J gene end by 5 bases; junction bases not matched to a gene: 7. CDR1 and CDR2 (germline): MNHEY, SVGAGI. The CDR3 reads CASSFRDSRTEAFF. As DNA, the CDR3 is TGTGCCAGCAGTTTCCGGGACAGTCGGACTGAAGCTTTCTTT.

A note on this clone: One end of the junction varies from germline; a read error may be responsible. The rearrangement uses TRBV28 and TRBJ2-7; 7 bases line up with TRBD1. The CDR3 loop spans 13 amino acids. Per the germline V gene, CDR1 is MDHEN and CDR2 is SYDVKM. CDR3 bases: TGTGCCAGTCGGGGACAGCGCACCTATGAGCAGTACTTC. It codes for CASRGQRTYEQYF.

This clone has a handful of counts. This chain joins TRBV7-9 and TRBJ2-7, with no clear D. The CDR3 has 15 amino acids. Germline CDR1 reads SEHNR; CDR2 reads FQNEAQ (reference sequence). V lost 1 base and J 0 bases, leaving 10 bases between the germline ends. Here the CDR3 DNA reads TGTGCCAGCAGCTTAGTCCCTAGTCCCTCCTACGAGCAGTACTTC. Translating it yields CASSLVPSPSYEQYF.

The chain links TRBV14 to TRBJ1-1, with TRBD1 identical over 8 bases. Unmatched junction bases numbered 12, after V lost 4 bases and J lost 5 bases. The CDR3 covers 16 residues. Per germline, CDR1 SGHDN and CDR2 FVKESK. The CDR3 loop is CASSPYRTGWETEAFF. For the CDR3, the DNA is TGTGCCAGCAGCCCCTACCGGACAGGGTGGGAGACTGAAGCTTTCTTT.

The rearrangement joins TRBV9 to TRBJ2-2; 9 bases match TRBD2. From germline, CDR1 is SGDLS and CDR2 YYNGEE. The ends lost 4 bases at V and 5 bases at J; junction bases unmatched: 6. The CDR3 is 15 amino acids. In DNA form, the CDR3 reads TGTGCCAGCAGCCCCCGCGCGGGAGGGACCGGGGAGCTGTTTTTT. This codes for CASSPRAGGTGELFF.

This chain links TRBV28 with TRBJ1-5; weak D call: TRBD1 (5 bases). Germline V CDR1 and CDR2: MDHEN, SYDVKM. The CDR3 has 13 amino acids. The V end was cut by 5 bases, the J end by 7 bases, with 12 bases between. The CDR3 DNA is TGTGCCAGCAGTCTTCTCCAGGGACAGCCCCAGCATTTT. Protein product: CASSLLQGQPQHF.

This clone has a single count. The chain combines TRBV2 with TRBJ1-5; maybe TRBD1 (5 bases). The CDR3 is made up of 14 amino acids. Germline CDR1 reads SNHLY; CDR2 reads FYNNEI. The V end lost 6 bases, the J end lost 3 bases, and 12 bases lay between the germline ends. The CDR3 DNA sequence: TGTGCCAGCAGATCGAGACAGAACAATCAGCCCCAGCATTTT. Translated: CASRSRQNNQPQHF.

The chain couples TRBV15 to TRBJ1-5; D not resolved. This CDR3 is built from 16 residues. In germline, CDR1 is LNHNV, CDR2 YYDKDF (reference sequence). Between the trimmed V and J ends, which lost 0 bases and 3 bases, there was a span of 12 bases. The CDR3 coding sequence is TGTGCCACCAGCAGAGATGTGGGGAGGCACAATCAGCCCCAGCATTTT. Translating gives CATSRDVGRHNQPQHF.

Here the CDR3 reads CASSQGSGLTGELFF. CDR3 sequence (DNA): TGTGCCAGCAGCCAAGGATCCGGACTGACCGGGGAGCTGTTTTTT. The J gene is TRBJ2-2, the V gene TRBV4-2; tentatively, D is TRBD2 (5 bases). V was shortened by 1 base and J by 5 bases, with 11 bases between the two germline ends. Looked up from germline, CDR1 is LGHNA and CDR2 is YNFKEQ. This CDR3 contains 15 residues.

The CDR3 spells CASSLAAGLGEAFF. CDR3 DNA: TGTGCCAGCAGCTTAGCGGCAGGCCTTGGGGAAGCTTTCTTT. The chain couples TRBV7-8 to TRBJ1-1; no reliable D call. In germline, CDR1 is SGHVS, CDR2 FQNEAQ. V gave up 0 bases and J gave up 8 bases, with 13 bases separating them. This CDR3 is 14 amino acids long.

The chain recombines TRBV5-1 with TRBJ1-1; D gene uncertain. Trimming took 6 bases from V and 1 from J, leaving 7 bases between them. The length of the CDR3 is 12 residues. Germline-derived CDR1 and CDR2 are SGHRS and YFSETQ. In nucleotides, the CDR3 is TGCGCCAGCACCGAGAGGAACACTGAAGCTTTCTTT. It encodes CASTERNTEAFF.

The chain employs TRBV7-3 and TRBJ2-1, with 11 nucleotides matching TRBD2. Germline V gives CDR1 SGHTA, CDR2 FQGTGA. The CDR3 has 20 amino acids. The V gene end was trimmed by 9 bases and the J gene end by 4 bases; junction bases not matched to a gene: 23. The CDR3 sequence: CARPATTSGRPVRCYNEQFF. CDR3 DNA: TGTGCCAGACCCGCTACAACTAGCGGGAGACCTGTCCGATGTTACAATGAGCAGTTCTTC. Using reference TRBV7-3 and TRBJ2-1 for the parts outside the CDR3, the full variable domain is GAGVSQTPSNKVTEKGKYVELRCDPISGHTALYWYRQSLGQGPEFLIYFQGTGAADDSGLPNDRFFAVRPEGSVSTLKIQRTERGDSAVYLCARPATTSGRPVRCYNEQFFGPGTRLTVL.

This chain connects TRBV25-1 to TRBJ1-2, with D hard to call. The germline V and J ends were trimmed by 3 bases and 0 bases, with 8 bases remaining between them. Germline CDR1 is MGHDK and CDR2 is SYGVNS. The CDR3 is made up of 14 amino acids. The CDR3 spells CASSEAAANYGYTF. In nucleotides, the CDR3 is TGTGCCAGCAGTGAGGCTGCAGCTAACTATGGCTACACCTTC.

V gene TRBV7-9 combines with J gene TRBJ1-1, with no clear D. Germline V gene data show CDR1 as SEHNR and CDR2 as FQNEAQ (reference sequence). This CDR3 spans 13 amino acids. V lost 1 base to trimming and J lost 7 bases, with 10 bases between them. Written as DNA, the CDR3 is TGTGCCAGCAGCTTAGGAGACGGGAATGAAGCTTTCTTT. It encodes CASSLGDGNEAFF.

In DNA form, the CDR3 reads TGTGCCACCGAAAAAACGCCGACAGGGGGGAGAGAGCAGTTCTTC. It yields the protein CATEKTPTGGREQFF. The chain carries TRBV27 and TRBJ2-1, with 9 nucleotides matching TRBD1. This CDR3 is built from 15 residues. V lost 10 bases, J lost 10 bases, and 17 bases stayed unmatched. Looked up from germline, CDR1 is MNHEY and CDR2 is SMNVEV (reference sequence).

V is TRBV28 and J is TRBJ2-7, with D possibly matching TRBD1 (5 bases). The V gene's germline CDR1 is MDHEN and CDR2 SYDVKM. This CDR3 contains 13 residues. Trimming removed 7 bases at V and 2 bases at J, with 12 bases between. CDR3 nucleotide sequence: TGTGCCAGCACTCAGGGCCTCACCTACGAGCAGTACTTC. Encoded protein: CASTQGLTYEQYF. The whole variable domain, remainder taken from reference TRBV28 and TRBJ2-7, is DVKVTQSSRYLVKRTGEKVFLECVQDMDHENMFWYRQDPGLGLRLIYFSYDVKMKEKGDIPEGYSVSREKKERFSLILESASTNQTSMYLCASTQGLTYEQYFGPGTRLTVT.

The chain employs TRBV11-3 and TRBJ2-4, with 8 bases identical to TRBD1. Germline V lookup: CDR1 SGHNT, CDR2 YENEEA. J gave up 6 bases and V 5 bases, and 6 bases lay outside the gene matches. The length of the CDR3 is 14 residues. The CDR3 here is CASSPPGQGNIQYF. CDR3 DNA: TGTGCCAGCAGCCCCCCTGGACAGGGAAACATTCAGTACTTC.

The V gene is TRBV11-3, the J gene TRBJ2-1, with a possible D match to TRBD1 (6 bases). Germline CDR1 reads SGHNT; CDR2 reads YENEEA. V was cut by 2 bases and J by 6 bases, with 11 bases left in between. The CDR3 totals 14 residues. For the CDR3, the DNA is TGTGCCAGCAGCTTAACAGGGAGTCGCAATGAGCAGTTCTTC. This gives the protein CASSLTGSRNEQFF.

The J gene is TRBJ1-5, the V gene TRBV2; D remains unclear. This CDR3 has 16 residues. The germline CDR1 and CDR2 sequences are SNHLY and FYNNEI. The ends were cut back, 1 base at V and 0 bases at J, with 10 bases in the middle. The CDR3 DNA is TGTGCCAGCAGTGAAGGGCGGCAGAATAGCAATCAGCCCCAGCATTTT. It specifies CASSEGRQNSNQPQHF.

J is TRBJ2-1 and V is TRBV27; possibly TRBD1 for D (6 bases). The CDR3 runs to 11 residues. Trimming took off 6 bases at V and 10 bases at J, with 10 bases between the two ends. CDR1 and CDR2 from the germline V gene are MNHEY and SMNVEV (reference sequence). Here the CDR3 reads CASRSGTEQFF. CDR3 sequence (DNA): TGTGCCAGCAGGTCCGGGACAGAGCAGTTCTTC.

V gene TRBV7-9 combines with J gene TRBJ2-2; no clear D gene. CDR1 is SEHNR, CDR2 FQNEAQ, per germline (reference sequence). CDR3 length equals 12 residues. V dropped 4 bases and J dropped 7 bases, with 7 bases sitting between them. CDR3 amino acids: CASSWYSGELFF. CDR3 DNA sequence: TGTGCCAGCAGCTGGTATAGCGGGGAGCTGTTTTTT.

J is TRBJ2-1 and V is TRBV27; 9 nucleotides line up with TRBD2. Trimming at V came to 3 bases and at J to 7 bases, leaving 10 bases not matched to a gene. Germline CDR1 reads MNHEY; CDR2 reads SMNVEV (reference sequence). CDR3 length: 16 residues. The CDR3 nucleotides read TGTGCCAGCAGTTTCCTGGGGGGGCTAGCGGGGAATGAGCAGTTCTTC. Residues: CASSFLGGLAGNEQFF.

The J gene is TRBJ2-2, the V gene TRBV5-4; 7 nucleotides agree with TRBD2. Germline V gene lookup returns CDR1 SGHNT and CDR2 YYREEE (reference sequence). Losses at the gene ends were 6 bases for V and 7 bases for J; bases not matched to a gene: 3. The CDR3 runs to 12 residues. CDR3 coding DNA: TGTGCCAGCACCACTAGCGTCGGGGAGCTGTTTTTT. The encoded protein is CASTTSVGELFF.

V gene TRBV7-7 combines with J gene TRBJ2-2, with a weak D call TRBD1 (5 bases). Between the trimmed V and J ends, which lost 5 bases and 9 bases, there was a span of 16 bases. This CDR3 is 14 amino acids long. From germline, CDR1 is SSHAT and CDR2 FNYEAQ (reference sequence). The CDR3 DNA follows: TGTGCCAGCAGCCCTGGGGCACTGAACAGGGAGCTGTTTTTT. Its translation: CASSPGALNRELFF. Looking up the rest from reference TRBV7-7 and TRBJ2-2 gives the full variable domain: GAGVSQSPRYKVTKRGQDVTLRCDPISSHATLYWYQQALGQGPEFLTYFNYEAQPDKSGLPSDRFSAERPEGSISTLTIQRTEQRDSAMYRCASSPGALNRELFFGEGSRLTVL.

The rearrangement links TRBV15 to TRBJ1-5; 9 bases match TRBD1. CDR1 is LNHNV and CDR2 is YYDKDF in the germline V gene (reference sequence). Unmatched junction bases numbered 16, after V lost 3 bases and J lost 7 bases. The CDR3 is made up of 18 amino acids. The CDR3 is CATSRAPGQGGTGQPQHF. The CDR3 nucleotides read TGTGCCACCAGCAGGGCCCCGGGACAGGGTGGGACTGGGCAGCCCCAGCATTTT.

This clone appeared once. The J gene is TRBJ2-5, the V gene TRBV13, with D possibly being TRBD2 (5 bases). V lost 3 bases, J lost 1 base, and 12 bases lay in between. This CDR3 is built from 15 residues. Looked up from germline, CDR1 is PRHDT and CDR2 is FYEKMQ (reference sequence). As DNA, the CDR3 is TGTGCCAGCAGCTTTACGCAGGACTCCCAAGAGACCCAGTACTTC. The encoded protein is CASSFTQDSQETQYF.

The rearrangement links TRBV9 to TRBJ2-4; TRBD2 agrees at 9 bases. The CDR3 length is 14 residues. J lost 1 base, V lost 6 bases, and 2 bases had no gene match. Germline CDR1 SGDLS, CDR2 YYNGEE. CDR3 nucleotides: TGTGCCAGCAATAGCGGGAGCGCCAAAAACATTCAGTACTTC. Protein: CASNSGSAKNIQYF.